In its sample, the clone carrying this T cell receptor (beta chain) was seen many times. The data originate from a study of blood T cell repertoires in COVID-19. Looking at the study overall: From T cells, B-cell-depleted T cells, or PBMCs came the material, which was cDNA or gDNA.

TCRdb's table, derived via immunoSEQ multiplex PCR, lists solely in-frame clones and lacks some. The sample lists roughly 240,000 clones; about 89% were seen once. The CDR3 runs to 13 residues. V lost 5 bases, J lost 8 bases, and 15 bases lay in between. Germline V gene sequence: CDR1 SGHAT, CDR2 FQNNGV. The TCR comes from a woman aged 60-75 years who had recovered from COVID-19. The sequenced sample consisted of peripheral blood. The gene calls are TRBV11-2 and TRBJ1-2; D perhaps matches TRBD1 (6 bases). CDR3 bases: TGTGCCAGCAGCCCCCAACAGGGACCGGGCTACACCTTC. It is translated as CASSPQQGPGYTF.